This TCR beta chain was profiled in a study of shared clonotypes between healthy human individuals. About this clone itself: The same CDR3 can be traced to other DNA sequences in this sample.

CDR1 and CDR2 (germline): MNHEY, SVGAGI. The CDR3 extends over 15 amino acids. V shed 2 bases and J shed 3 bases, with 12 bases lying between them. Libraries were prepared by immunoSEQ multiplex PCR; TCRdb keeps only in-frame clonotypes and omits some of them. Of 2 million to 2.5 million clones listed, approximately 94% are singletons. The chain uses TRBV6-5 and TRBJ2-3; TRBD2 is a possible D gene (6 bases). The source of this sequence is a man younger than 35 in good health. The sequenced material came from naive CD4+ T cells sorted from blood. As for subset: CD45RA+ positively selected. The DNA for the CDR3 is TGTGCCAGCAGTTACCTGGGGGGTGGAACAGATACGCAGTATTTT. Encoded protein: CASSYLGGGTDTQYF.